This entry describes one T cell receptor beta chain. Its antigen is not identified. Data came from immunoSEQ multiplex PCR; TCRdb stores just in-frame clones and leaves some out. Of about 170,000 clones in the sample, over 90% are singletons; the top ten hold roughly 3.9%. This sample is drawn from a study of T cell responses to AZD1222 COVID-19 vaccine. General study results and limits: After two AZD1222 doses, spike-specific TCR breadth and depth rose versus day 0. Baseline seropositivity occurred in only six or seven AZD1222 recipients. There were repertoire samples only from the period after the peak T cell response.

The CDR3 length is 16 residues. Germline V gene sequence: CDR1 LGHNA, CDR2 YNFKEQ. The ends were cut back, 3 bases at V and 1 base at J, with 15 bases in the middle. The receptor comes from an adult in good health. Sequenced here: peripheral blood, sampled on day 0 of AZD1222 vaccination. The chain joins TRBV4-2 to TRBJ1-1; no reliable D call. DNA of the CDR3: TGTGCCAGCAGCCAGGGCTGGGAGGGTCCGAACACTGAAGCTTTCTTT. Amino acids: CASSQGWEGPNTEAFF.